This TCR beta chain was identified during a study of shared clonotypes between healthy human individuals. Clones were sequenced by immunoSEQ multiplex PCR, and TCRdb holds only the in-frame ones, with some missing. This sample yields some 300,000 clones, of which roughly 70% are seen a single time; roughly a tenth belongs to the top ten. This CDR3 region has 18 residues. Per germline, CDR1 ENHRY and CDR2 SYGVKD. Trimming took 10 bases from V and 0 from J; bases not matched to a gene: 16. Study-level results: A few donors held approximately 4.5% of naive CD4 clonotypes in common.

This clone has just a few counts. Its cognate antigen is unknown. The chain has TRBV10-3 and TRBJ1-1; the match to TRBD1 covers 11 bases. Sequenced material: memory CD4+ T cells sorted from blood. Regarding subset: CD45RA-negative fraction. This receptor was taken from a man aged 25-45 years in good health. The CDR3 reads CASTSGGTGGNMNTEAFF. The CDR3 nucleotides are TGTGCCAGTACATCCGGCGGGACAGGGGGTAACATGAACACTGAAGCTTTCTTT.